Listed below are T cell receptor beta chains from one sample, sequenced in a study of lymphopenia after photon versus proton radiotherapy. The table came from immunoSEQ multiplex PCR; TCRdb's copy has only in-frame clones and leaves some out. The repertoire consists of approximately 25,000 clones, with 87% occurring once and the leading ten covering approximately 18%. Sequencing used peripheral blood, obtained from a patient treated with photon-based radiotherapy. Receptors originate from a man aged 45-60 years with gastric cancer. CDR3s include the opening cysteine and the closing phenylalanine or tryptophan. Each record gives: J gene, V gene, D gene, clone size, CDR3 DNA, CDR3 protein. A D gene is named only where the DNA matches it firmly. Clone size, where shown, is once, few, many, or a class for clones that have expanded.

TRBJ1-2	TRBV6-6	.	.	TGTGCCAGCGCTCCGGGGTCACTCCCCAACTATGGCTACACCTTC	CASAPGSLPNYGYTF
TRBJ1-5	TRBV30	.	once	TGTGCCTGGAGCCAGGGGCGGGGAGGCCAGCCCCAGCATTTT	CAWSQGRGGQPQHF
TRBJ1-4	TRBV30	.	once	TGTGCCTTCGAAGGGAATAATGAAAAACTGTTTTTT	CAFEGNNEKLFF
TRBJ2-1	TRBV6-1	.	.	TGTGCCAGCAGTGAAGCATGGTCCTACAATGAGCAGTTCTTC	CASSEAWSYNEQFF
TRBJ2-1	TRBV27	.	few	TGTGCCAGTACCTTTAGGAGCTCCTACAATGAGCAGTTCTTC	CASTFRSSYNEQFF
TRBJ1-1	TRBV2	.	once	TGTGCCAGGGGGGGAAACACTGAAGCTTTCTTT	CARGGNTEAFF
TRBJ1-1	TRBV4-3	.	once	TGCGCCAGCAGCCAGGACTCGTGGGGCGGAGAAGCTTTCTTT	CASSQDSWGGEAFF
TRBJ2-4	TRBV30	.	.	TGTGCCTGGAGTGAAGAAAACATTCAGTACTTC	CAWSEENIQYF
TRBJ1-2	TRBV11-2	.	.	TGTGCCAGCAGCTTAGGGGCCGAGACTATCTATGGCTACACCTTC	CASSLGAETIYGYTF
TRBJ2-3	TRBV11-2	TRBD2	.	TGTGCCAGCAGCTCCTTCCGCGGGGGGCGCGCAGATACGCAGTATTTT	CASSSFRGGRADTQYF
TRBJ2-1	TRBV7-3	TRBD1	once	TGTGCCAGCAGCACCGGGACAGAGCCTGATGAGCAGTTCTTC	CASSTGTEPDEQFF
TRBJ1-2	TRBV4-1	.	.	TGCGCCAGCAGCCAAGTGGCAGGAAACTATGGCTACACCTTC	CASSQVAGNYGYTF
TRBJ2-1	TRBV18	.	.	TGTGCCAGCTCACCAGGGGCAGGGGAGGAGCAGTTCTTC	CASSPGAGEEQFF
TRBJ2-1	TRBV6-5	.	.	TGTGCCAGCAGTTACTCAGGGCTAGCTTCCAATGAGCAGTTCTTC	CASSYSGLASNEQFF
TRBJ1-3	TRBV4-3	.	.	TGCGCCAGCAGCCAAGATGAGGGGTTTACTGGAAACACCATATATTTT	CASSQDEGFTGNTIYF
TRBJ2-3	TRBV11-1	TRBD2	.	TGTGCCAGCAGCTTAGTGGGACTAGCGGGCGGAAAAAACACAGATACGCAGTATTTT	CASSLVGLAGGKNTDTQYF